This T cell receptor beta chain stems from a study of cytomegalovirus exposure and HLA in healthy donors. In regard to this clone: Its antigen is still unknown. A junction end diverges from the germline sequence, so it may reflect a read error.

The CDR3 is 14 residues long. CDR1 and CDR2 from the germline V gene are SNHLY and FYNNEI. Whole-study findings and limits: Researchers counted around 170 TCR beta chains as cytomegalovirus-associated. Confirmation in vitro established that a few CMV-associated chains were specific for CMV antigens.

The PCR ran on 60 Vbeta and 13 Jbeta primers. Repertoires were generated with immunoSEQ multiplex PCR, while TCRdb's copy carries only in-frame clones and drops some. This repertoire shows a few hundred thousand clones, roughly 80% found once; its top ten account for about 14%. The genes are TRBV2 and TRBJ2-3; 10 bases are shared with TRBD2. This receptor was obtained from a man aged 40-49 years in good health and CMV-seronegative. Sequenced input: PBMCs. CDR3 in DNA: TGTGCCAGCAGGGAAGCGGGGGGGGCAGTTACGCAGTATTTT. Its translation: CASREAGGAVTQYF.